This T cell receptor (beta chain) was documented in a study of blood T cell repertoires in COVID-19. Study information: COVID-19 samples, acute and convalescent, were from the United States, Italy and Spain.

The CDR3 totals 16 residues. V trimming: 5 bases; J trimming: 1 base; junction bases outside the gene matches: 8. Germline V gene lookup returns CDR1 SGHVS and CDR2 FQNEAQ. This clone occurred once. Cohorts were based on clinical histories the participants reported. In the original workflow: Nucleated cell number was recorded as an estimate derived from reference gene primer amplification. The protocol was immunoSEQ multiplex PCR, while the TCRdb copy is restricted to in-frame clones and leaves out a portion. That table supplies the V and J calls and clone size; D and trimming were determined from the DNA. This sample yields about 290,000 clones, of which roughly 90% are seen a single time; about 1.7% belongs to the top ten.

The sequencing input was PBMCs or T cells enriched from blood (not recorded which). The sequence came from a woman aged 40 to 50 who had recovered from COVID-19. The rearrangement uses TRBV7-8 and TRBJ2-3; 8 bases map to TRBD2. Here the CDR3 reads CASSRVGRGGTDTQYF. The CDR3 nucleotides read TGTGCCAGCAGCCGAGTTGGGCGGGGGGGCACAGATACGCAGTATTTT.